This TCR beta chain came from a study of neurological immune-mediated disorders (dated by TCRdb to between 2019 and 2020). About the full investigation: Using UMI-based sequencing, the study compared peripheral blood TCR-beta repertoires from patients with HTLV-I-associated myelopathy (HAM/TSP), patients with multiple sclerosis, and healthy controls. The roughly 110 TCR-beta libraries included longitudinal samples, technical triplicates and paired sorted CD4+ and CD8+ T-cell subsets alongside PBMC samples. To precisely calculate how much the frequency of each individual clone varied, libraries were sequenced in technical triplicate. The cohort comprised approximately 67 subjects: around 15 HAM/TSP patients, 35 or so multiple sclerosis patients and around 20 healthy controls.

At least ten counts were recorded for this clonotype. Its antigen is unknown. Nothing much larger sits one base from this clone, and base qualities are not available. Study-wide conclusions, independent of this receptor: The highest TCR clonal expansion was observed in HAM/TSP patients, whereas the lowest was observed in MS patients, even when compared with healthy controls. Across subjects, expanded clones never shared an identical CDR3 amino acid sequence, which suggests that the TCR-beta repertoires in every group were private.

In the paper's terms, the time point label means: technical triplicate 2. Unsorted PBMC libraries were generated from 2 million PBMCs stored in RNAlater at -80 °C until RNA extraction. Peripheral blood was subjected to Ficoll-Hypaque density gradient centrifugation to isolate PBMCs, which were then cryopreserved in liquid nitrogen. To synthesize cDNA, template-switch 5'RACE was performed with a primer carrying a 10-nucleotide random unique molecular identifier so that each TCR transcript was tagged. Over 180 million TCR-beta sequences, covering 15-18 subjects, were produced in each sequencing run. Total RNA was extracted with the RNeasy kit. The KAPA Real-time Library Amplification kit was used to amplify TCR-beta VDJ regions with primers targeting the TCR constant region and the 5'RACE anchor. A first PCR added sample indexes and Illumina adaptors, after which a second PCR increased the library yield. After Ampure bead purification, the roughly 650 bp TCR product was size-selected on a 2% E-gel SizeSelection system. Before pooling, libraries had their quality checked on a Bioanalyzer, their concentration measured with Qubit, and their quantity determined with the Kapa Library Quantification kit. Paired-end 2 x 150 bp sequencing of the libraries was performed on an Illumina HiSeq 2500. To increase sequence diversity, about 24-32% phiX was spiked into each library pool. The authors' pipeline ran thus. Quality-filtered reads were processed with the UMI-based MiGEC pipeline, which removed over 75% of raw TCR sequences during error correction. VDJ genes were aligned to IMGT germline references, and each clonotype was defined by a unique CDR3 amino acid sequence together with V-J genes. Clonal expansion, Shannon diversity and CDR3 relatedness (CalcPairwiseDistances, ClusterSamples) were evaluated with VDJtools, and phylogenetic trees were built with CLCbio workbench. A clone was classed as expanded if it had 8 or more unique UMIs, a cutoff based on coefficient-of-variation modelling across technical triplicates. TCRdb redid the processing of the public reads, applying fastp at Q25 and MiXCR, and retained in-frame beta chains. Merged by CDR3 protein, the rows form single entries marked with the most common genes and DNA. The V and J calls shown here were made by TCRdb, not taken from the authors' results. The sample table holds tens of thousands of distinct CDR3 sequences, of which 24% were seen once. The ten biggest clones cover 3.5% to 5.5% of the sample.

V is cut back by 4 bases and J by 0 bases, with 5 bases in the junction unmatched. The germline V gene encodes CDR1 SNHLY and CDR2 FYNNEI. Reading from cysteine to phenylalanine, the CDR3 counts 18 amino acids. Of all the DNA, just the CDR3 is kept, 54 bases in frame from base 1. Sequenced sample: PBMCs. The chain is encoded by TRBV2 joined to TRBJ2-3; 15 nucleotides in the junction match TRBD2. The receptor was isolated from a man aged 55 to 70 with HTLV-1-associated myelopathy (HAM/TSP). The DNA sequence is given as TGTGCCAGCAGTGGGACTAGCGGGAGGGCCTCTAGCACAGATACGCAGTATTTT. This sequence encodes CASSGTSGRASSTDTQYF.